Presented here are 11 T cell receptor beta chains from one specimen sequenced in a study of blood T cell repertoires in COVID-19. TCRdb keeps only in-frame clones here, not all; method: immunoSEQ multiplex PCR. The sample contains about 30,000 clones, 91% of which appear only once. Specimen: peripheral blood. Receptors were obtained from a human donor with active COVID-19. The donor label of this sample is uncertain.

This sequence joins TRBV5-1 and TRBJ2-3; weak D call: TRBD2 (5 bases). The CDR3 sequence is 14 residues long. Trimming took 2 bases from V and 1 from J, leaving 8 bases between them. The germline V gene encodes CDR1 SGHRS and CDR2 YFSETQ. The CDR3 coding sequence is TGCGCCAGCAGCTTAGAAGCGGGCACAGATACGCAGTATTTT. Translating gives CASSLEAGTDTQYF.

The genes are TRBV11-1 and TRBJ2-7, with a possible D match to TRBD2 (5 bases). Per the germline V gene, CDR1 is SGHAT and CDR2 is FQDESV (reference sequence). The CDR3 extends over 14 amino acids. The V end lost 5 bases, the J end lost 2 bases, and 13 bases lay between the germline ends. The CDR3 sequence: CASSRRRPPYEQYF. In DNA, the CDR3 is TGTGCCAGCAGCCGACGGAGGCCCCCCTACGAGCAGTACTTC.

The CDR3 DNA reads TGTGCCAGCAGCCTGCGTCTCTCCACTATAACCGGGGAGCTGTTTTTT. Its protein product is CASSLRLSTITGELFF. The chain combines TRBV7-2 with TRBJ2-2; D ambiguous. Trimming took off 5 bases at V and 5 bases at J, with 18 bases between the two ends. CDR3 length: 16 residues. Germline CDR1 SGHTA, CDR2 FQGNSA.

The chain uses TRBV12-3 or TRBV12-4 and TRBJ1-2; 9 nucleotides match TRBD1. J gave up 8 bases and V 1 base, and 2 bases lay outside the gene matches. The CDR3 totals 13 residues. CDR3 loop: CASSLGTGDGYTF. The CDR3 nucleotides are TGTGCCAGCAGTTTAGGGACAGGGGACGGCTACACCTTC.

V usage is TRBV9 and J usage is TRBJ2-5, with D possibly being TRBD1 (5 bases). Germline V gene data show CDR1 as SGDLS and CDR2 as YYNGEE. The CDR3 covers 12 residues. Trimming cost V 4 bases and J 3 bases, with 7 bases left between them. The CDR3 DNA reads TGTGCCAGCAGCCCGGACAAAGAGACCCAGTACTTC. Translated: CASSPDKETQYF.

V is TRBV7-3 and J is TRBJ2-3, with 8 bases fitting TRBD2. J gave up 6 bases and V 2 bases, and 10 bases lay outside the gene matches. Germline V lookup: CDR1 SGHTA, CDR2 FQGTGA. The CDR3 loop spans 16 amino acids. The CDR3 loop reads CASSLQAGTRGDTQYF. The CDR3 region has the DNA TGTGCCAGCAGCTTACAGGCGGGGACTAGGGGCGATACGCAGTATTTT.

The chain couples TRBV6-1 to TRBJ2-3; 8 nucleotides agree with TRBD1. The CDR3 loop spans 13 amino acids. Germline V gene lookup returns CDR1 MNHNS and CDR2 SASEGT. V dropped 6 bases and J dropped 1; count of bases not matched to a gene: 0. CDR3 amino acids: CASRGQGTDTQYF. The CDR3 DNA sequence: TGTGCCAGCAGGGGACAGGGCACAGATACGCAGTATTTT.

The chain recombines TRBV30 with TRBJ1-2, with D possibly matching TRBD1 (6 bases). CDR1 is GTSNPN, CDR2 SVGIG, per germline (reference sequence). The V end was cut by 2 bases, the J end by 7 bases, with 17 bases between. The CDR3 is 14 residues long. The CDR3, as DNA: TGTGCCTGGAGTTCACTCACAGGGAAGGGTGGCTACACCTTC. Its protein product is CAWSSLTGKGGYTF.

The J gene is TRBJ1-1, the V gene TRBV7-2; 7 nucleotides match TRBD1. Trimming removed 8 bases from V and 3 bases from J; junction bases left unmatched: 6. Germline V gene sequence: CDR1 SGHTA, CDR2 FQGNSA. The length of the CDR3 is 13 residues. CDR3 bases: TGTGCCAGCGTCGGACAGGCTGACACTGAAGCTTTCTTT. It codes for CASVGQADTEAFF.

This chain connects TRBV24-1 to TRBJ2-5; TRBD1 matches at 8 bases. CDR1 is KGHDR and CDR2 is SFDVKD in the germline V gene. The CDR3 sequence is 15 residues long. V lost 4 bases to trimming and J lost 3 bases; unmatched junction nucleotides: 6. CDR3 loop: CATSESGGAEETQYF. The CDR3 DNA reads TGTGCCACCAGTGAGTCAGGGGGCGCAGAAGAGACCCAGTACTTC.

The rearrangement uses TRBV27 and TRBJ2-7; 9 positions match TRBD1. In germline, CDR1 is MNHEY, CDR2 SMNVEV (reference sequence). This CDR3 is 15 amino acids long. The V gene end was trimmed by 1 base and the J gene end by 2 bases; junction bases not matched to a gene: 3. The chain's CDR3 is CASSLLGQGTYEQYF. The CDR3, as DNA: TGTGCCAGCAGTTTATTGGGACAGGGAACCTACGAGCAGTACTTC.